Listed below are T cell receptor beta chains from one sample, sequenced in a study of OX40 agonist ivuxolimab in advanced cancers. This table comes from immunoSEQ multiplex PCR, and its TCRdb copy is limited to in-frame clones, with some not included. The sample has 98,000 or so clones; 94% are singletons. The source material was CD4+ or CD8+ T cells sorted from blood, sampled in a trial of the OX40 agonist ivuxolimab. Every receptor here comes from an adult with an advanced solid tumor such as melanoma, head and neck, liver or kidney cancer. Both conserved end residues are part of each CDR3. Each record gives: CDR3 length, clone size, D gene, V gene, J gene, CDR3 DNA, CDR3 protein. The D gene is left open where the match is weak. Only some rows state a clone size, as once, few, many or a class for expanded clones.

length: 16; size: -; D: -; V: TRBV10-3; J: TRBJ2-3; DNA: TGTGCCATCAGTCCCCGGGACGGAGGACTGGGGGATACGCAGTATTTT; CDR3: CAISPRDGGLGDTQYF
length: 15; size: -; D: -; V: TRBV9; J: TRBJ1-1; DNA: TGTGCCAGCAGCGTAGTGCTGCCGGGGAAAACTGAAGCTTTCTTT; CDR3: CASSVVLPGKTEAFF
length: 19; size: -; D: TRBD2; V: TRBV9; J: TRBJ2-1; DNA: TGTGCGACTAGCGGGGGGTCCTCCAGTGGTCCTCCACTCCACAATGAGCAGTTCTTC; CDR3: CATSGGSSSGPPLHNEQFF
length: 15; size: -; D: -; V: TRBV27; J: TRBJ2-7; DNA: TGTGCCAGCAGTTTATCGGCCGTGGACGGCTACGAGCAGTACTTC; CDR3: CASSLSAVDGYEQYF
length: 15; size: once; D: -; V: TRBV5-6; J: TRBJ2-1; DNA: TGTGCCAGCAGCTTGCGGAGACAGGCCTACAATGAGCAGTTCTTC; CDR3: CASSLRRQAYNEQFF
length: 15; size: -; D: -; V: TRBV23-1; J: TRBJ2-4; DNA: TGCGCCAGCAGTCAAGTGGAAAAGGCCAAAAACATTCAGTACTTC; CDR3: CASSQVEKAKNIQYF
length: 14; size: -; D: TRBD1; V: TRBV6-5; J: TRBJ2-5; DNA: TGTGCCAGCAGTTACCGGACAGGGGAGGTGGCCCAGTACTTC; CDR3: CASSYRTGEVAQYF
length: 14; size: -; D: TRBD1; V: TRBV7-6; J: TRBJ2-5; DNA: TGTGCCAGCAGCAAGGGGACAGCCATAGAGACCCAGTACTTC; CDR3: CASSKGTAIETQYF
length: 13; size: -; D: TRBD1; V: TRBV2; J: TRBJ2-2; DNA: TGTGCCAGCAGGGACAGGGAGGTCGGGGAGCTGTTTTTT; CDR3: CASRDREVGELFF
length: 16; size: -; D: -; V: TRBV7-9; J: TRBJ2-3; DNA: TGTGCCAGCAGCTTAGCGAGGGCTAGCGGCACAGATACGCAGTATTTT; CDR3: CASSLARASGTDTQYF
length: 15; size: once; D: TRBD1; V: TRBV6-5; J: TRBJ2-7; DNA: TGTGCCAGCAGTTACTCGATCCAGGGGGCTTACGAGCAGTACTTC; CDR3: CASSYSIQGAYEQYF
length: 13; size: -; D: -; V: TRBV9; J: TRBJ1-2; DNA: TGTGCCAGCAGCCCTCAGGGAACTCGGGGCTACACCTTC; CDR3: CASSPQGTRGYTF
length: 15; size: once; D: -; V: TRBV6-5; J: TRBJ2-2; DNA: TGTGCCAGCAGTTTATGGGGCCCGAACACCGGGGAGCTGTTTTTT; CDR3: CASSLWGPNTGELFF
length: 15; size: -; D: -; V: TRBV13; J: TRBJ2-7; DNA: TGTGCCAGCAGCCCACGAAGGGGGAATCCCTACGAGCAGTACTTC; CDR3: CASSPRRGNPYEQYF
length: 14; size: -; D: TRBD2; V: TRBV10-3; J: TRBJ2-7; DNA: TGTGCCATCAGTGCGTCTAGCGGAAGTTACGAGCAGTACTTC; CDR3: CAISASSGSYEQYF
length: 14; size: -; D: TRBD1; V: TRBV7-2; J: TRBJ2-7; DNA: TGTGCCAGCGAGAGGGACAGGGGGCGGGGCGAGCAGTACTTC; CDR3: CASERDRGRGEQYF
length: 15; size: -; D: -; V: TRBV7-3; J: TRBJ1-1; DNA: TGTGCCAGCAGCTTAACTGGGGAAAAGATCACTGAAGCTTTCTTT; CDR3: CASSLTGEKITEAFF
length: 12; size: -; D: -; V: TRBV5-8; J: TRBJ2-7; DNA: TGTGCCAGCAGCTTAAGACAGTACGAGCAGTACTTC; CDR3: CASSLRQYEQYF
length: 13; size: -; D: -; V: TRBV28; J: TRBJ2-5; DNA: TGTGCCAGCAGTCCGACAGGCGAAGAGACCCAGTACTTC; CDR3: CASSPTGEETQYF
length: 18; size: -; D: -; V: TRBV6-1; J: TRBJ2-7; DNA: TGTGCCAGCAGTGCCCTCAGCCTCGGCCGAATCGACTCCTACGAGCAGTACTTC; CDR3: CASSALSLGRIDSYEQYF
length: 16; size: -; D: TRBD2; V: TRBV18; J: TRBJ2-1; DNA: TGTGCCAGCTCACCGGACCTAGCGGGAGTGGGGAATGAGCAGTTCTTC; CDR3: CASSPDLAGVGNEQFF
length: 13; size: once; D: -; V: TRBV14; J: TRBJ1-2; DNA: TGTGCCAGCAGCGAACAGGAGAACTATGGCTACACCTTC; CDR3: CASSEQENYGYTF
length: 17; size: -; D: -; V: TRBV5-1; J: TRBJ2-5; DNA: TGCGCCAGCAGCTTGGCTCCGGGTCTTTTCGGACAAGAGACCCAGTACTTC; CDR3: CASSLAPGLFGQETQYF
length: 12; size: -; D: -; V: TRBV9; J: TRBJ2-3; DNA: TGTGCCAGCAGCCTCCCCACAGATACGCAGTATTTT; CDR3: CASSLPTDTQYF
length: 15; size: -; D: -; V: TRBV7-2; J: TRBJ2-3; DNA: TGTGCCAGCAGCCCTGTGGTGCTAAGCACAGATACGCAGTATTTT; CDR3: CASSPVVLSTDTQYF
length: 17; size: -; D: TRBD1; V: TRBV4-1; J: TRBJ1-4; DNA: TGCGCCAGCAGCCAGGTCGACAGGGGCGCGGGGGGGGAAAAACTGTTTTTT; CDR3: CASSQVDRGAGGEKLFF
length: 12; size: -; D: -; V: TRBV7-2; J: TRBJ1-2; DNA: TGTGCCAGCAGCTTAGGCTCGGGTGGCTACACCTTC; CDR3: CASSLGSGGYTF
length: 15; size: -; D: TRBD1; V: TRBV11-3; J: TRBJ2-3; DNA: TGTGCCAGCAGCACCCAGGGACAGGGGGGAGATACGCAGTATTTT; CDR3: CASSTQGQGGDTQYF
length: 15; size: -; D: TRBD1; V: TRBV6-5; J: TRBJ2-2; DNA: TGTGCCAGCAGTATAGGGGGCGGCGGCACCGGGGAGCTGTTTTTT; CDR3: CASSIGGGGTGELFF
length: 13; size: -; D: -; V: TRBV4-3; J: TRBJ2-7; DNA: TGCGCCAGCAGCCGCCGGGACGGCTACGAGCAGTACTTC; CDR3: CASSRRDGYEQYF